The entry below gives a single T cell receptor (beta chain) sequence along with its context. Its target is unknown. TCRdb's table, derived via immunoSEQ multiplex PCR, lists solely in-frame clones and lacks some. The sample comprises about 350,000 clones, 80% to 90% of which are singletons, and about 4.6% rests with the top ten. This CDR3 region has 15 residues. V was shortened by 2 bases and J by 1 base, with 10 bases between the two germline ends. CDR1 and CDR2 from the germline V gene are SGHTA and FQGNSA. The record originates from a study of Ad26.COV2.S vaccination and SARS-CoV-2 variants. Points from the study as a whole: Post-vaccination breadth of spike-specific CD8+ and CD4+ T cell responses was reportedly substantial.

This sample's treatment: about 20 received Ad26.COV2.S at low or high dose, single or two shots; several received placebo; per-sample allocation not given. At day 63 after the first vaccine or placebo injection, samples were drawn. An adult of 18-55 years in Boston served as donor. Specimen: peripheral blood, collected in a trial of Ad26.COV2.S vaccine versus placebo. The chain combines TRBV7-2 with TRBJ2-3, with D tentatively TRBD1 or TRBD2 (5 bases each). This receptor was identified in a person aged 18 to 59 who received the Ad26.COV2.S COVID-19 vaccine or a placebo. CDR3 in amino acids: CASSLILGGTDTQYF. For the CDR3, the DNA is TGTGCCAGCAGCTTAATTCTGGGGGGCACAGATACGCAGTATTTT. The complete variable domain, with remaining parts taken from reference TRBV7-2 and TRBJ2-3, reads GAGVSQSPSNKVTEKGKDVELRCDPISGHTALYWYRQSLGQGLEFLIYFQGNSAPDKSGLPSDRFSAERTGGSVSTLTIQRTQQEDSAVYLCASSLILGGTDTQYFGPGTRLTVL.